The 15 T cell receptor beta chains below were found in one sample sequenced in a study of blood T cell repertoires in COVID-19. Measured with immunoSEQ multiplex PCR; TCRdb has only the in-frame clones, and not every one. This sample has roughly 200,000 clones; 80% to 85% occur once, and the top ten carry around 8%. Sequencing was done on a sample of peripheral blood. Receptor source: a woman of 80 years or more with COVID-19, enrolled during active disease.

The rearrangement joins TRBV5-1 to TRBJ1-1; no reliable D call. The germline CDR1 and CDR2 sequences are SGHRS and YFSETQ. The CDR3 contains 15 residues. Trimming took 3 bases from V and 3 from J, leaving 15 bases between them. The CDR3 DNA sequence: TGCGCCAGCAGCTCAGGAGGTACTGTAGACACTGAAGCTTTCTTT. Amino acid sequence: CASSSGGTVDTEAFF. The whole variable domain, remainder taken from reference TRBV5-1 and TRBJ1-1, is KAGVTQTPRYLIKTRGQQVTLSCSPISGHRSVSWYQQTPGQGLQFLFEYFSETQRNKGNFPGRFSGRQFSNSRSEMNVSTLELGDSALYLCASSSGGTVDTEAFFGQGTRLTVV.

The chain carries TRBV28 and TRBJ1-2; 9 bases align to TRBD1. This CDR3 spans 12 amino acids. Germline V lookup: CDR1 MDHEN, CDR2 SYDVKM. The V gene end was trimmed by 6 bases and the J gene end by 4 bases; junction bases not matched to a gene: 0. CDR3 residues: CASRTGGYGYTF. CDR3 coding DNA: TGTGCCAGCAGGACAGGGGGCTATGGCTACACCTTC.

This clone is a singleton in its sample. The gene calls are TRBV7-9 and TRBJ1-1, with D hard to call. The CDR3 runs 13 residues. The V end was cut by 1 base, the J end by 11 bases, with 14 bases between. Germline CDR1 reads SEHNR; CDR2 reads FQNEAQ (reference sequence). CDR3 in DNA: TGTGCCAGCAGCTTAGTAACACCGTACGTTGCTTTCTTT. This translates into CASSLVTPYVAFF.

This clone showed up just a few times. The chain links TRBV30 to TRBJ1-1; 8 bases align to TRBD1. This CDR3 spans 14 amino acids. The J segment lost 0 bases and the V segment lost 7 bases, leaving 7 bases of the junction unmatched. Germline V CDR1 and CDR2: GTSNPN, SVGIG (reference sequence). CDR3 protein: CASTGDFLNTEAFF. The DNA of the CDR3 is TGTGCCTCGACAGGGGATTTCTTGAACACTGAAGCTTTCTTT. Together with reference TRBV30 and TRBJ1-1, the CDR3 gives the full variable domain: SQTIHQWPATLVQPVGSPLSLECTVEGTSNPNLYWYRQAAGRGLQLLFYSVGIGQISSEVPQNLSASRPQDRQFILSSKKLLLSDSGFYLCASTGDFLNTEAFFGQGTRLTVV.

The chain joins TRBV9 to TRBJ2-1; 7 bases align to TRBD2. Germline trimming cut 0 bases from V and 4 bases from J; bases unmatched to any gene: 4. In germline, CDR1 is SGDLS, CDR2 YYNGEE. The CDR3 sequence is 15 residues long. For the CDR3, the DNA is TGTGCCAGCAGCGTAGTTGGCGGGAGATACAATGAGCAGTTCTTC. Amino acid sequence: CASSVVGGRYNEQFF.

V usage is TRBV21-1 and J usage is TRBJ1-6; no check of the table's D call, TRBD1, against the DNA was made. TRBV21-1 is marked as a pseudogene. CDR3 length: 13 residues. CDR3 DNA: TGTGCCAGCAGCAAAGGGACAGCTTCACCCCTCCACTTT. It translates to CASSKGTASPLHF.

This rearrangement joins TRBV4-1 to TRBJ1-5; tentative D call: TRBD1 (6 bases). This CDR3 has 15 amino acids. V lost 1 base to trimming and J lost 2 bases, with 9 bases between them. Germline V gene sequence: CDR1 MGHRA, CDR2 YSYEKL. The CDR3 nucleotides are TGCGCCAGCAGCCAAGGAGGGGGTGGCAATCAGCCCCAGCATTTT. Translating it yields CASSQGGGGNQPQHF.

This CDR3 is CASSFGSGSTYEQYF. Written as DNA, the CDR3 is TGCGCCAGCAGCTTCGGTAGCGGCTCTACCTACGAGCAGTACTTC. V usage is TRBV5-1 and J usage is TRBJ2-7, with a weak D call TRBD2 (6 bases). V lost 2 bases and J lost 2, with 14 bases in between. Germline loops: CDR1 SGHRS, CDR2 YFSETQ. CDR3 length: 15 residues.

The chain links TRBV7-2 to TRBJ2-2; possible D gene TRBD1, 6 bases. The V gene's germline CDR1 is SGHTA and CDR2 FQGNSA. The CDR3 totals 16 residues. V was shortened by 6 bases and J by 1 base, with 15 bases between the two germline ends. DNA for the CDR3: TGTGCCAGCAGAATCTCCCTACAGGGGAACACCGGGGAGCTGTTTTTT. It is translated as CASRISLQGNTGELFF.

This chain links TRBV30 with TRBJ2-1; 10 bases fit TRBD2. V lost 4 bases to trimming and J lost 0 bases; unmatched junction nucleotides: 9. CDR1 and CDR2 (germline): GTSNPN, SVGIG (reference sequence). The length of the CDR3 is 17 residues. The CDR3, as DNA: TGTGCCTGGAATAGCGGGAGGCCCCACAGCTCCTACAATGAGCAGTTCTTC. It yields the protein CAWNSGRPHSSYNEQFF.

This rearrangement joins TRBV28 to TRBJ2-7, with 7 bases aligning to TRBD2. V lost 6 bases to trimming and J lost 4 bases; unmatched junction nucleotides: 3. Germline CDR1 is MDHEN and CDR2 is SYDVKM. This CDR3 spans 12 amino acids. CDR3 sequence (DNA): TGTGCCAGCAGCGGGAGGAAGTACGAGCAGTACTTC. This codes for CASSGRKYEQYF. The full variable domain, with the rest looked up from reference TRBV28 and TRBJ2-7, is DVKVTQSSRYLVKRTGEKVFLECVQDMDHENMFWYRQDPGLGLRLIYFSYDVKMKEKGDIPEGYSVSREKKERFSLILESASTNQTSMYLCASSGRKYEQYFGPGTRLTVT.

The CDR3 bases are TGTGCCTGGAGTGTACTGGCGGGCTTGCGATATTTT. It yields the protein CAWSVLAGLRYF. J is TRBJ2-3 and V is TRBV30; the D gene is possibly TRBD2 (5 bases). The CDR3 length is 12 residues. V was cut by 0 bases and J by 15 bases, with 16 bases left in between. The germline gives CDR1 GTSNPN, CDR2 SVGIG (reference sequence).

The chain joins TRBV19 to TRBJ2-1; TRBD2 matches at 7 bases. Germline CDR1 reads LNHDA; CDR2 reads SQIVND (reference sequence). The CDR3 is 15 residues long. V dropped 3 bases and J dropped 6; count of bases not matched to a gene: 8. CDR3 coding DNA: TGTGCCAGTAGTATGGACCTAGGGAGGGTCAATGAGCAGTTCTTC. Protein sequence: CASSMDLGRVNEQFF.

V and J are TRBV12-5 and TRBJ1-1; 8 bases are shared with TRBD1. CDR3 length: 17 residues. The junction had 12 bases not matched to a gene; V was cut back by 2 bases and J by 4 bases. Germline V gene data show CDR1 as LGHNT and CDR2 as FRNRAP. This CDR3 reads CASGLRQGARRGTEAFF. The CDR3 DNA reads TGTGCTAGTGGTTTGCGGCAGGGGGCGCGAAGGGGCACTGAAGCTTTCTTT. The variable domain in full, completed from reference TRBV12-5 and TRBJ1-1, reads DARVTQTPRHKVTEMGQEVTMRCQPILGHNTVFWYRQTMMQGLELLAYFRNRAPLDDSGMPKDRFSAEMPDATLATLKIQPSEPRDSAVYFCASGLRQGARRGTEAFFGQGTRLTVV.

A single count supports this clone. The rearrangement joins TRBV15 to TRBJ1-6; D ambiguous. The CDR3 has 15 residues. Between the trimmed V and J ends, which lost 1 base and 9 bases, there was a span of 13 bases. Germline V CDR1 and CDR2: LNHNV, YYDKDF (reference sequence). The CDR3 loop reads CATSRGSLRASPLHF. CDR3 nucleotides: TGTGCCACCAGCAGAGGCTCCCTGAGGGCTTCACCCCTCCACTTT. The whole variable domain, remainder taken from reference TRBV15 and TRBJ1-6, is DAMVIQNPRYQVTQFGKPVTLSCSQTLNHNVMYWYQQKSSQAPKLLFHYYDKDFNNEADTPDNFQSRRPNTSFCFLDIRSPGLGDTAMYLCATSRGSLRASPLHFGNGTRLTVT.